This T cell receptor beta chain was obtained from a study of regulatory T cells in long-lasting Graves disease. This clonotype was detected a few times. The time point here: newly diagnosed GD, antithyroid drugs for less than 3 months. Isolated PBMC RNA provided the starting material for the TCR library. Building the TCR beta libraries relied on iRepertoire HTBI primers, and CDR3 regions underwent Arm-PCR. TCRdb re-called the multiplex PCR reads through MiXCR, storing one row per CDR3 protein. The sample contains hundreds of thousands of distinct CDR3 sequences, approximately 15% of which appear only once. CDR1 is SQVTM, CDR2 ANQGSEA, per germline. The CDR3 has 12 amino acids. V trimming: 7 bases; J trimming: 14 bases; junction bases outside the gene matches: 11. Another study also made use of these data, one on T cells in Graves' hyperthyroidism and ophthalmopathy.

The J gene is TRBJ1-1, the V gene TRBV29-1; 12 positions match TRBD1. The receptor was derived from a woman under 40 with Graves disease. Sequencing used peripheral blood mononuclear cells (PBMCs), obtained at new diagnosis, from a patient treated with antithyroid drugs. Here the CDR3 DNA reads TGCAGCGGATCCGGGACAGGGGGCGTTTTCTTCTTT. This encodes CSGSGTGGVFFF.